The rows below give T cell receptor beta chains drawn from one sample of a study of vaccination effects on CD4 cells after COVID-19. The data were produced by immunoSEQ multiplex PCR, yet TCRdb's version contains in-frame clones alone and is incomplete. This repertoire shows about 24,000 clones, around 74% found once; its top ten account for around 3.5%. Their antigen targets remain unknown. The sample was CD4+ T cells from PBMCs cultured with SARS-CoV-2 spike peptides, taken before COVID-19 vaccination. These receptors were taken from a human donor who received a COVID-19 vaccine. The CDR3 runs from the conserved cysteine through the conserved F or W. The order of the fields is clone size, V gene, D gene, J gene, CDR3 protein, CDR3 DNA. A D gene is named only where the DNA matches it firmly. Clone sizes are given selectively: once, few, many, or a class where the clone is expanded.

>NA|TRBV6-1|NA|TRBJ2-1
CASSYFSYNEQFF
TGTGCCAGCAGTTATTTTTCTTACAATGAGCAGTTCTTC
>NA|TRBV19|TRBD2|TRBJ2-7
CASSTPTPLAGGKHF
TGTGCCAGTAGTACCCCTACTCCACTAGCGGGAGGAAAACACTTC
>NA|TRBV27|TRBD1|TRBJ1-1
CASSSPDRPKRGTEAFF
TGTGCCAGCAGTTCCCCGGACAGGCCGAAGAGGGGCACTGAAGCTTTCTTT
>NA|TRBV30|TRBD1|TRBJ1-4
CAAYRGDANEKLFF
TGTGCCGCCTACAGGGGGGACGCTAATGAAAAACTGTTTTTT
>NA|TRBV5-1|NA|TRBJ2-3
CASSSPDSTDTQYF
TGCGCCAGCAGCTCACCGGACTCCACAGATACGCAGTATTTT
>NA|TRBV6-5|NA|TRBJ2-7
CATLTPSYEQYF
TGTGCCACTCTGACTCCTTCCTACGAGCAGTACTTC
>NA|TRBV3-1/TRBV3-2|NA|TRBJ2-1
CASSLIAPSSYNEQFF
TGTGCCAGCAGCCTTATAGCGCCGAGCTCCTACAATGAGCAGTTCTTC
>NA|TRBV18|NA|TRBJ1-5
CASSGDSLSNQPQHF
TGTGCCAGCTCAGGGGACTCCCTCTCCAATCAGCCCCAGCATTTT
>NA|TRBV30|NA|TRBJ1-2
CASDPGSGGYTF
TGTGCCTCAGACCCGGGCTCGGGAGGCTACACCTTC
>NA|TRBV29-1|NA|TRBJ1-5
CSVGGTDQPQHF
TGCAGCGTTGGGGGGACGGATCAGCCCCAGCATTTT
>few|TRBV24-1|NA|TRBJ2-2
CATSPGVGTGELFF
TGTGCCACCAGTCCAGGGGTTGGTACCGGGGAGCTGTTTTTT
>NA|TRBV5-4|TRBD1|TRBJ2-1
CASSLGSAQGAYNEQFF
TGTGCCAGCAGCTTGGGTTCGGCCCAGGGGGCCTACAATGAGCAGTTCTTC
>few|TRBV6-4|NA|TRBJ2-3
CASSATLSWDTQYF
TGTGCCAGCAGTGCCACCCTCTCATGGGATACGCAGTATTTT
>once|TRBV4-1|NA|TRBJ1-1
CASSQSSRVADTEAFF
TGCGCCAGCAGCCAATCAAGCAGGGTTGCGGACACTGAAGCTTTCTTT
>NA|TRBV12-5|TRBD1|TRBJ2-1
CASGSGQGSDNEQFF
TGTGCTAGTGGTTCTGGACAGGGTAGTGACAATGAGCAGTTCTTC
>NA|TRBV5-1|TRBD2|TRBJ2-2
CASSRLTLTSGGNTGELFF
TGCGCCAGCAGCCGATTAACACTAACTAGCGGGGGGAACACCGGGGAGCTGTTTTTT
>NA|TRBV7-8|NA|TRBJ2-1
CASSGRQANEQFF
TGTGCCAGCAGCGGACGACAGGCGAATGAGCAGTTCTTC
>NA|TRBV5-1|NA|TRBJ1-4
CASSPRQGPYRDEKLFF
TGCGCCAGCAGCCCCCGCCAGGGGCCTTATAGAGATGAAAAACTGTTTTTT
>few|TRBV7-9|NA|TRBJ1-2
CASNGRRGGYTF
TGTGCCAGCAACGGACGACGGGGAGGCTACACCTTC
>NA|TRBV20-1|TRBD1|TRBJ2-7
CSASSGTGGAYEQYF
TGCAGTGCTAGTTCCGGGACAGGGGGCGCCTACGAGCAGTACTTC
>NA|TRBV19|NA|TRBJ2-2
CASSLQQNTGELFF
TGTGCCAGTAGTCTCCAACAGAACACCGGGGAGCTGTTTTTT
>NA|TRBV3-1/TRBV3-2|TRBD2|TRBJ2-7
CASSSGTSGSEQYF
TGTGCCAGCAGCTCCGGGACTAGCGGGAGCGAGCAGTACTTC
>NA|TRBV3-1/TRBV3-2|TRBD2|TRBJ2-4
CASSQDVGLAGAKNIQYF
TGTGCCAGCAGCCAAGATGTTGGGCTAGCGGGAGCCAAAAACATTCAGTACTTC
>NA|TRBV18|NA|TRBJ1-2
CASSPGSDYGYTF
TGTGCCAGCTCACCAGGGAGTGACTATGGCTACACCTTC
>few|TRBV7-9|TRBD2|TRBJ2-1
CASSPGLGGVEQFF
TGTGCCAGCAGTCCGGGACTAGGGGGGGTTGAGCAGTTCTTC
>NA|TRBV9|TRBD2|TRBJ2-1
CASSVGRAGRANNEQFF
TGTGCCAGCAGCGTAGGTCGGGCGGGGAGGGCTAACAATGAGCAGTTCTTC
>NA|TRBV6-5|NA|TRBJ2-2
CASSYAAGNTGELFF
TGTGCCAGCAGTTACGCGGCAGGGAACACCGGGGAGCTGTTTTTT
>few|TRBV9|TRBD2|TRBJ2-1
CASSVALAGDYNEQFF
TGTGCCAGCAGCGTAGCTTTAGCGGGAGACTACAATGAGCAGTTCTTC
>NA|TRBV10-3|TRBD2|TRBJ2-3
CAISESYPTSGGTDTQYF
TGTGCCATCAGTGAGTCATACCCGACTAGCGGGGGCACAGATACGCAGTATTTT
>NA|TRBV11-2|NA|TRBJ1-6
CASSLVRAGESPLHF
TGTGCCAGCAGCTTAGTTCGGGCAGGCGAATCACCCCTCCACTTT
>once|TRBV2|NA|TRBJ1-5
CASRPTTVSNQPQHF
TGTGCCAGCAGGCCTACGACAGTTAGCAATCAGCCCCAGCATTTT
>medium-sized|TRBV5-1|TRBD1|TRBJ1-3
CASSLTGGDLPPSNTIYF
TGCGCCAGCAGCTTGACAGGGGGCGATCTCCCCCCCTCAAACACCATATATTTT
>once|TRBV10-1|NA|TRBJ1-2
CASSDNGAGEDGYTF
TGCGCCAGCAGTGACAATGGGGCAGGGGAGGATGGCTACACCTTC
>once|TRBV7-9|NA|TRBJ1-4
CASSLAAGQRYEKLFF
TGTGCCAGCAGCTTAGCCGCAGGACAGCGGTACGAAAAACTGTTTTTT
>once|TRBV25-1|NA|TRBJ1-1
CASSLSFQGEAFF
TGTGCCAGCTCCCTCTCATTCCAGGGGGAAGCTTTCTTT
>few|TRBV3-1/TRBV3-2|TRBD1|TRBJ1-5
CASSPRGSQPQHF
TGTGCCAGCAGTCCCAGGGGGAGTCAGCCCCAGCATTTT
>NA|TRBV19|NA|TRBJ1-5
CASRVVGGAGNQPQHF
TGTGCCAGTAGGGTCGTCGGGGGCGCGGGCAATCAGCCCCAGCATTTT
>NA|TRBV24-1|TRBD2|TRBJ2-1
CATSDPLAGGRNEQFF
TGTGCCACCAGTGATCCCCTAGCGGGGGGGCGGAATGAGCAGTTCTTC
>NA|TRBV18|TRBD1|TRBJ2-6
CASSPRRQGGGANVLTF
TGTGCCAGCTCACCAAGAAGACAGGGTGGTGGGGCCAACGTCCTGACTTTC
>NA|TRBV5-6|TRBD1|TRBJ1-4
CASSLYRDSAPRGEKLFF
TGTGCCAGCAGCTTGTACCGGGACAGTGCACCCCGAGGTGAAAAACTGTTTTTT